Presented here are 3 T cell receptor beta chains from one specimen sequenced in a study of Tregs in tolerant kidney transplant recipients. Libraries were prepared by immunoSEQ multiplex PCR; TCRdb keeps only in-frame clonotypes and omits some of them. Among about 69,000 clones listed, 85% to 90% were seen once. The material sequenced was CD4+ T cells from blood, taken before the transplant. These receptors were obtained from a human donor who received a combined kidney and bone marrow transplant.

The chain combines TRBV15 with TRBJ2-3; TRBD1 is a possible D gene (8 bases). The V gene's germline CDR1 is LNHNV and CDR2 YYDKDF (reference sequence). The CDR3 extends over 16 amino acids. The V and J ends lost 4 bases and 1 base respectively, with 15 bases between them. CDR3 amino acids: CATSKRQGRGTDTQYF. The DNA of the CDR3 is TGTGCCACCAGCAAGCGACAGGGGAGGGGCACAGATACGCAGTATTTT.

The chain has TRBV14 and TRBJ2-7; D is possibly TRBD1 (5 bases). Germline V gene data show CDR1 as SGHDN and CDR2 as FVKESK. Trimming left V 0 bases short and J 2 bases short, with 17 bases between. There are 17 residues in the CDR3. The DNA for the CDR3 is TGTGCCAGCAGCCAAGATAGGATGGCAGGGTCGACCTACGAGCAGTACTTC. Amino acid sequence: CASSQDRMAGSTYEQYF. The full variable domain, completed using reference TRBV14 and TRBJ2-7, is EAGVTQFPSHSVIEKGQTVTLRCDPISGHDNLYWYRRVMGKEIKFLLHFVKESKQDESGMPNNRFLAERTGGTYSTLKVQPAELEDSGVYFCASSQDRMAGSTYEQYFGPGTRLTVT.

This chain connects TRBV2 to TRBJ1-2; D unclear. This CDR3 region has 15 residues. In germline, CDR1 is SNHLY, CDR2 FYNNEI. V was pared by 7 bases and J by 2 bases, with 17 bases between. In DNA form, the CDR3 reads TGTGCCAGCACCCCGGGCCCGGCGGGCAACTATGGCTACACCTTC. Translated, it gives CASTPGPAGNYGYTF.